This section outlines one TCR beta chain sequence together with its context. This entry comes from a study of monozygotic twins with inflammatory bowel disease. The CDR3 has 15 amino acids. CDR1 is SGHRS and CDR2 is YFSETQ in the germline V gene. Phlebotomy per donor yielded a single 2.5 ml blood sample. Reprocessing the 5' RACE reads, TCRdb reports a single entry for every CDR3 protein and omits DNA. The sample features around 450,000 distinct CDR3 sequences, with more than 2% in its top ten. This sequence joins TRBV5-1 and TRBJ1-4. The sample consisted of blood. This TCR derives from a human donor with ulcerative colitis or Crohn's disease, or a healthy co-twin of an affected twin (not recorded which). The chain's CDR3 is CASSDDLPPNEKLFF. Looking up the rest from reference TRBV5-1 and TRBJ1-4 gives the full variable domain: KAGVTQTPRYLIKTRGQQVTLSCSPISGHRSVSWYQQTPGQGLQFLFEYFSETQRNKGNFPGRFSGRQFSNSRSEMNVSTLELGDSALYLCASSDDLPPNEKLFFGSGTQLSVL.